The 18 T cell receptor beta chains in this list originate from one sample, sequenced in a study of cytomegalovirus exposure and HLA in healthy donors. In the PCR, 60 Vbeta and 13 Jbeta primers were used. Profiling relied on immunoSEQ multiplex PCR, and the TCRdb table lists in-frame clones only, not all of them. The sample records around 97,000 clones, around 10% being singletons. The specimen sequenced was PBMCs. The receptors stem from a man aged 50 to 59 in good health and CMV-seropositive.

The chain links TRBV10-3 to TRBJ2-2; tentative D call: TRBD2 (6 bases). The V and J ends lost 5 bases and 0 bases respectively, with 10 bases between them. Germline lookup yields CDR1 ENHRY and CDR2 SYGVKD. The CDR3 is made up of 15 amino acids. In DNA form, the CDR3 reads TGTGCCATCAGTCAAACTAGCTCGAACACCGGGGAGCTGTTTTTT. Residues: CAISQTSSNTGELFF.

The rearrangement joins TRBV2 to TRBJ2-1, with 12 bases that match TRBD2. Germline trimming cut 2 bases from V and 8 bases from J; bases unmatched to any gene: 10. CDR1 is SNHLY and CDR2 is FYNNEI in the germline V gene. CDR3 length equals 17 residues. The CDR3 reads CASSELLAGGVADEQFF. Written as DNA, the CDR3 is TGTGCCAGCAGTGAACTGCTAGCGGGAGGGGTTGCTGATGAGCAGTTCTTC.

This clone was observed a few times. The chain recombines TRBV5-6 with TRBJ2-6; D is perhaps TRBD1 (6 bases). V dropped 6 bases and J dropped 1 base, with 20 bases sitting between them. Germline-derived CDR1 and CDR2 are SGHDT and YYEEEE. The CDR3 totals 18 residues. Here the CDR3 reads CASTFRGAKRSGANVLTF. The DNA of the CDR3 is TGTGCCAGCACCTTCAGGGGCGCGAAGAGATCTGGGGCCAACGTCCTGACTTTC.

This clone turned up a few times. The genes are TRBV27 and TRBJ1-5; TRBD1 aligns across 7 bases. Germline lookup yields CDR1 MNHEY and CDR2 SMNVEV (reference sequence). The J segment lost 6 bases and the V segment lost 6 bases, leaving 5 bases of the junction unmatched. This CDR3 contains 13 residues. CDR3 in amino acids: CASRRTGGQPQHF. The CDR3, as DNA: TGTGCCAGCAGACGGACAGGTGGTCAGCCCCAGCATTTT.

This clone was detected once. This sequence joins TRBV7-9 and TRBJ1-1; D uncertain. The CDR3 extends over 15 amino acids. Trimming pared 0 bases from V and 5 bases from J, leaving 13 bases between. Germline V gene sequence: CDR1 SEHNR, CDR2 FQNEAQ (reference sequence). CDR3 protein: CASSLAYGMRTEAFF. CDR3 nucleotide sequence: TGTGCCAGCAGCTTAGCTTACGGTATGCGGACTGAAGCTTTCTTT.

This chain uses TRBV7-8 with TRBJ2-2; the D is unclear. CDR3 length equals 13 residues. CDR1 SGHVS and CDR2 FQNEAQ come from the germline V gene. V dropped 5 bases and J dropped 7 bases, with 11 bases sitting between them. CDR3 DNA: TGTGCCAGCAGCCACCAGGCGAGCGGGGAGCTGTTTTTT. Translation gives CASSHQASGELFF.

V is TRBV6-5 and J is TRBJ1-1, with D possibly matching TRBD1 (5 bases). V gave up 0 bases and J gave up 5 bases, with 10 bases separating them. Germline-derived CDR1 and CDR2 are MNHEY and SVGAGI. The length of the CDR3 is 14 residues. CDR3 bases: TGTGCCAGCAGTTACTCGACGGAGGGGACTGAAGCTTTCTTT. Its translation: CASSYSTEGTEAFF.

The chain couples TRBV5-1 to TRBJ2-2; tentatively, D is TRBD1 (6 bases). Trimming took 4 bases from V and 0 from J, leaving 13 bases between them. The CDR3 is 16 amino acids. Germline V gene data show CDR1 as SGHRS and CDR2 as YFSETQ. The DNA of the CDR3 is TGCGCCAGCAGCGAACGGACAGTCGCGAACACCGGGGAGCTGTTTTTT. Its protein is CASSERTVANTGELFF.

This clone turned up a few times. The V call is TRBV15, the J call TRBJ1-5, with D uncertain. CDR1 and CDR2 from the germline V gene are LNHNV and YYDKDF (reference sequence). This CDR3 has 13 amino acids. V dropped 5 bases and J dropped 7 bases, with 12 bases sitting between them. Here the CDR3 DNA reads TGTGCCACCAGCCCAGCCAGCGGCCAGCCCCAGCATTTT. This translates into CATSPASGQPQHF.

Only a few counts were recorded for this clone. The CDR3 DNA reads as TGTGCCAGCAGCTTAAGTCCGGGAGAAGGGAACGAGCAGTACTTC. This sequence encodes CASSLSPGEGNEQYF. The chain joins TRBV7-3 to TRBJ2-7; D is possibly TRBD2 (6 bases). V lost 1 base, J lost 5 bases, and 15 bases lay in between. The CDR3 length is 15 residues. The germline gives CDR1 SGHTA, CDR2 FQGTGA.

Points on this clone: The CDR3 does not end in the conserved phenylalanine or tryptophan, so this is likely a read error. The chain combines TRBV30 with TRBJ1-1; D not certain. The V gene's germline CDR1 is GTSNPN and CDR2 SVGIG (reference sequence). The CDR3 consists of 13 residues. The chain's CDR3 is CDWDRSGNTEAFV. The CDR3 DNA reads TGTGACTGGGATCGGAGCGGGAACACTGAAGCTTTCGTT.

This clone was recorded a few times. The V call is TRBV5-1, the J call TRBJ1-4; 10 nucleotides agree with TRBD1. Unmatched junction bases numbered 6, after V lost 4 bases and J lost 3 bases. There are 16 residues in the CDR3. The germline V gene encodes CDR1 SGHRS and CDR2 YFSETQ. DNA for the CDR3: TGCGCCAGCAGCCCTGACAGGGGGCTAGCTAATGAAAAACTGTTTTTT. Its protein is CASSPDRGLANEKLFF.

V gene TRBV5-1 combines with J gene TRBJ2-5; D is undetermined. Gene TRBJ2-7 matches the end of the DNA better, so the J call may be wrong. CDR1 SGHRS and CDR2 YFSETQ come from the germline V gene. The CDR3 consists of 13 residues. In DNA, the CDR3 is TGCGCCAGCAGCTTGGAGCTCACCTACGAGCAGTACTTC. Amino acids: CASSLELTYEQYF.

CDR3 sequence: CAISGGRDRTGELFF. The CDR3 DNA reads TGTGCCATCAGTGGAGGGCGGGACCGCACCGGGGAGCTGTTTTTT. V usage is TRBV10-3 and J usage is TRBJ2-2; tentatively, D is TRBD2 (6 bases). Germline V gene lookup returns CDR1 ENHRY and CDR2 SYGVKD. Trimming took off 4 bases at V and 4 bases at J, with 13 bases between the two ends. The CDR3 has 15 amino acids.

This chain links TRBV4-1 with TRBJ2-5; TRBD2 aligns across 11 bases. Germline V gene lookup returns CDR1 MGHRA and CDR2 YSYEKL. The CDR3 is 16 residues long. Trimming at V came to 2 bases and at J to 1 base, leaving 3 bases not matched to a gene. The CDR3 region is CASSQTTSGTQETQYF. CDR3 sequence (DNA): TGCGCCAGCAGCCAAACGACTAGCGGGACCCAAGAGACCCAGTACTTC.

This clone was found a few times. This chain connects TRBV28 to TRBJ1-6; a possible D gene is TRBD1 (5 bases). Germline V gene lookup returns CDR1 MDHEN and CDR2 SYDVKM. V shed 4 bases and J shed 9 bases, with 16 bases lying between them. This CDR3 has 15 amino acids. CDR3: CASSWSGTGGSPLHF. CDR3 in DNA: TGTGCCAGCAGTTGGTCCGGGACGGGGGGTTCACCCCTCCACTTT.

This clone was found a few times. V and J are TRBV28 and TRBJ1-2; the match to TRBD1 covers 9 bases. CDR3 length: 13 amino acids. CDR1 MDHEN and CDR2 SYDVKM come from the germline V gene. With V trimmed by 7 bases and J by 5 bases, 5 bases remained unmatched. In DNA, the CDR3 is TGTGCCAGCAAAGGCGGGACAGGGTATGGCTACACCTTC. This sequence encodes CASKGGTGYGYTF.

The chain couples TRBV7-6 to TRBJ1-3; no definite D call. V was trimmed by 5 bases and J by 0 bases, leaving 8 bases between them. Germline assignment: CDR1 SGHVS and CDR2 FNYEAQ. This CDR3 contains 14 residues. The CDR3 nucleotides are TGTGCCAGCAGCCTAAGTTACTCTGGAAACACCATATATTTT. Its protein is CASSLSYSGNTIYF. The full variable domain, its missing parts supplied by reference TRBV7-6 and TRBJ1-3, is GAGVSQSPRYKVTKRGQDVALRCDPISGHVSLYWYRQALGQGPEFLTYFNYEAQQDKSGLPNDRFSAERPEGSISTLTIQRTEQRDSAMYRCASSLSYSGNTIYFGEGSWLTVV.